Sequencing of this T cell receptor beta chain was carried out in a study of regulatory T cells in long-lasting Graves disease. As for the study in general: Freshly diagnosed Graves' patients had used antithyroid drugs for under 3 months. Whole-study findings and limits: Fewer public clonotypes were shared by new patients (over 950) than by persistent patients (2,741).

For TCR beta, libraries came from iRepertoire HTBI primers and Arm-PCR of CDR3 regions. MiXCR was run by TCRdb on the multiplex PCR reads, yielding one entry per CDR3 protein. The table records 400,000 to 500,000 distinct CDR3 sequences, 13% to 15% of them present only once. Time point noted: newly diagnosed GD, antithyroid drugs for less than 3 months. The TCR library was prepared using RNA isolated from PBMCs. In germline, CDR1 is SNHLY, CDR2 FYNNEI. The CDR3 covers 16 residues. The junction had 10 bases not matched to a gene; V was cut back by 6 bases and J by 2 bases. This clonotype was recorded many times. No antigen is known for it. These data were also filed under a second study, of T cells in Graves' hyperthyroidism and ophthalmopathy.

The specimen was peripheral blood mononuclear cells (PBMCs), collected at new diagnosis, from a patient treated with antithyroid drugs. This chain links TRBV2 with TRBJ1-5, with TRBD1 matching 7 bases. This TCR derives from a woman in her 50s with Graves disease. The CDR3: CASSGDLGQGNQPQHF. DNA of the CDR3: TGTGCCAGCAGCGGGGACCTCGGACAGGGCAATCAGCCCCAGCATTTT.